Described below is a single T cell receptor (beta chain) sequence and its context. Its antigen remains unknown. The record originates from a study of T cell responses to AZD1222 COVID-19 vaccine. Using immunoSEQ multiplex PCR, the repertoire was profiled, and TCRdb retains in-frame clones only, with some absent. The sample carries under 150,000 clones, around nine tenths recorded once. This CDR3 is 13 amino acids long. J gave up 7 bases and V 1 base, and 3 bases lay outside the gene matches. Germline loops: CDR1 GTSNPN, CDR2 SVGIG (reference sequence). General observations from the study: Epitopes outside B.1.351 and B.1.1.7 mutated regions reportedly drew nearly half of spike TCRs. Clonal diversity was possibly underestimated; the donors were predominantly white British and more often female. Two AZD1222 administrations were followed by greater Spike-specific TCR breadth and depth.

The V call is TRBV30, the J call TRBJ1-5, with 8 positions matching TRBD1. This TCR derives from an adult in good health. The sample consisted of peripheral blood, taken on day 0 of MenACWY control vaccination. The CDR3 spells CAWSAQGAQPQHF. CDR3 in DNA: TGTGCCTGGAGTGCCCAGGGGGCCCAGCCCCAGCATTTT. The variable domain in full, completed from reference TRBV30 and TRBJ1-5, reads SQTIHQWPATLVQPVGSPLSLECTVEGTSNPNLYWYRQAAGRGLQLLFYSVGIGQISSEVPQNLSASRPQDRQFILSSKKLLLSDSGFYLCAWSAQGAQPQHFGDGTRLSIL.